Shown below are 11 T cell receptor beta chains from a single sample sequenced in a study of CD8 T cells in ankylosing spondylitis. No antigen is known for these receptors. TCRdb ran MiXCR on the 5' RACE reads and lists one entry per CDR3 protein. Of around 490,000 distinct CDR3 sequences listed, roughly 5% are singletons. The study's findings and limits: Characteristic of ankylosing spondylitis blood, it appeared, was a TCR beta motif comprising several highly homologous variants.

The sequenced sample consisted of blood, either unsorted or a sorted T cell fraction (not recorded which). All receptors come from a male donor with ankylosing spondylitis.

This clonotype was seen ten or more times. Here the CDR3 reads CASSYIATGGEETQYF. The CDR3 DNA is TGTGCCAGCAGTTATATCGCGACAGGGGGGGAAGAGACCCAGTACTTC. The chain is built from TRBV6-5 and TRBJ2-5; 9 bases line up with TRBD1. V lost 3 bases and J lost 3; bases outside the gene matches: 8. CDR1 and CDR2 from the germline V gene are MNHEY and SVGAGI. CDR3 length: 16 amino acids.

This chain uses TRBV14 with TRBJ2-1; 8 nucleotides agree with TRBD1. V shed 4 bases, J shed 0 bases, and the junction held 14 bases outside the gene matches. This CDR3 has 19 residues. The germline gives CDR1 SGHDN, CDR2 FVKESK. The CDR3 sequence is CASSPIPGQDSNSYNEQFF. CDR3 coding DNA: TGTGCCAGCAGCCCGATTCCGGGACAGGACAGTAACTCCTACAATGAGCAGTTCTTC.

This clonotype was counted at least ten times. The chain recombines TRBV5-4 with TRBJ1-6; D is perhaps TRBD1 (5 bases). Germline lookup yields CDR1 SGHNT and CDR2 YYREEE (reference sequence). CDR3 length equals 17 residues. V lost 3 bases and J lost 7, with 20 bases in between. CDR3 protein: CASSSAEAGGPNSPLHF. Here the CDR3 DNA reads TGTGCCAGCAGCTCGGCCGAGGCCGGGGGTCCCAATTCACCCCTCCACTTT.

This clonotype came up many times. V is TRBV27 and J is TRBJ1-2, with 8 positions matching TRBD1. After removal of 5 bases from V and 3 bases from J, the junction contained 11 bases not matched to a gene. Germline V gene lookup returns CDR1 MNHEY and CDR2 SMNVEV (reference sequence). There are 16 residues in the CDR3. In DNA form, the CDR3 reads TGTGCCAGCAGTCCTCGGACAGGGACGACTTACTATGGCTACACCTTC. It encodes CASSPRTGTTYYGYTF.

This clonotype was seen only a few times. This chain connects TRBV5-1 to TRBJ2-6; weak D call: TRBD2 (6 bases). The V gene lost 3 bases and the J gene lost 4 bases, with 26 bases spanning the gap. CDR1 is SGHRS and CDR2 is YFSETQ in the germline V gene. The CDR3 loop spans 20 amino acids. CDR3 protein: CASSSRGNPGPTPGANVLTF. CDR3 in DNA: TGCGCCAGCAGCTCCCGCGGGAACCCGGGACCAACCCCGGGGGCCAACGTCCTGACTTTC.

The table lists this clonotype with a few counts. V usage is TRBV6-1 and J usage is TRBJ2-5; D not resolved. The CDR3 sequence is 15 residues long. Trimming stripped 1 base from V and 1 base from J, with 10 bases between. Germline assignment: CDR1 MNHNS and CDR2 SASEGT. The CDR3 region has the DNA TGTGCCAGCAGTGAAGGGCAAACAGTCCAAGAGACCCAGTACTTC. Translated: CASSEGQTVQETQYF.

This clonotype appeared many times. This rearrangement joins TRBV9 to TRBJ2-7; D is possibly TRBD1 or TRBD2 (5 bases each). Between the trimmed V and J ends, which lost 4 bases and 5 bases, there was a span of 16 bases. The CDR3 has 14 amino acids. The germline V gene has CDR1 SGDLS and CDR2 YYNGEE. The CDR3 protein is CASSPGFWDHEQYF. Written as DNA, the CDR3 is TGTGCCAGCAGCCCTGGGTTCTGGGACCACGAGCAGTACTTC.

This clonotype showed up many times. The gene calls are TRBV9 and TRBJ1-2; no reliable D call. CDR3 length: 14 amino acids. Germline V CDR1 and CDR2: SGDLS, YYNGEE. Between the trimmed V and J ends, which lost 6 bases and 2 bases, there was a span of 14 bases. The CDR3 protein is CASTPGSENYGYTF. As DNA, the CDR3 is TGTGCCAGCACCCCGGGCTCCGAGAACTATGGCTACACCTTC.

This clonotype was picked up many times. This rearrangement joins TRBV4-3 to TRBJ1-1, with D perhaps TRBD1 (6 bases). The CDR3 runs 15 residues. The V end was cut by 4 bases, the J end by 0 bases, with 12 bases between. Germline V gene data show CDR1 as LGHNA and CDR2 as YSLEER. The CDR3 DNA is TGCGCCAGCAGCCCACTAACAGGGATGAACACTGAAGCTTTCTTT. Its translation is CASSPLTGMNTEAFF.

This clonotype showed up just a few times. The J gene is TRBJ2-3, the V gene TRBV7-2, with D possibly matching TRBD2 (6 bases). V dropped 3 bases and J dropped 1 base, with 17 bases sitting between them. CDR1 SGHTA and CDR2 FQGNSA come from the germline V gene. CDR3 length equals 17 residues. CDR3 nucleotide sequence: TGTGCCAGCAGCTTTTTGGGGCGGGGCATCGGCACAGATACGCAGTATTTT. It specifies CASSFLGRGIGTDTQYF.

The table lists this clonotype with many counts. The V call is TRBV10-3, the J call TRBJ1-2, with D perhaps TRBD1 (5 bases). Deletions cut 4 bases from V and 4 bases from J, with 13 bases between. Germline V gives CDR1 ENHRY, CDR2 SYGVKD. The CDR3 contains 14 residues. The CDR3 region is CAISVVQGPYGYTF. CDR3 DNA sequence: TGTGCCATCAGTGTAGTCCAGGGACCCTATGGCTACACCTTC.